Listed below are T cell receptor beta chains from one sample, sequenced in a study of CD8 T cells in ankylosing spondylitis. In TCRdb, the 5' RACE reads were re-called with MiXCR into one record per CDR3 protein. The sample lists fewer than 250,000 distinct CDR3 sequences, 10% seen once, with roughly a fifth in the top ten. The sequencing sample was made of blood, either unsorted or a sorted T cell fraction (not recorded which). The source of these receptors is a male donor with ankylosing spondylitis or in good health (not recorded which). Each CDR3 is given with its conserved first and last residue. Each record gives: clone size, D gene, J gene, V gene, CDR3 protein, CDR3 DNA. D genes are given only for firm matches. Size is stated for part of the rows, as once, few or many counts, or as a class when the clone is expanded.

clone_size: few
d_call: -
j_call: TRBJ2-7
v_call: TRBV10-3
cdr3_aa: CATQDSVNVEQYF
cdr3_nt: TGTGCCACCCAGGACAGTGTGAATGTCGAGCAGTACTTC

clone_size: many
d_call: TRBD2
j_call: TRBJ2-3
v_call: TRBV5-1
cdr3_aa: CASRLAGVTDTQYF
cdr3_nt: TGCGCCAGCAGGTTGGCGGGAGTCACAGATACGCAGTATTTT

clone_size: many
d_call: -
j_call: TRBJ2-2
v_call: TRBV20-1
cdr3_aa: CSAREAGKMGTGELFF
cdr3_nt: TGCAGTGCTAGAGAAGCAGGGAAGATGGGCACCGGGGAGCTGTTTTTT

clone_size: many
d_call: TRBD1
j_call: TRBJ2-3
v_call: TRBV6-5
cdr3_aa: CASSYQGQGTDTQYF
cdr3_nt: TGTGCCAGCAGTTACCAAGGACAGGGGACAGATACGCAGTATTTT

clone_size: few
d_call: TRBD2
j_call: TRBJ2-5
v_call: TRBV20-1
cdr3_aa: CSAQIPGGPGETQYF
cdr3_nt: TGCAGTGCGCAAATCCCGGGGGGGCCGGGGGAGACCCAGTACTTC

clone_size: many
d_call: -
j_call: TRBJ2-2
v_call: TRBV9
cdr3_aa: CASSARPMNTGELFF
cdr3_nt: TGTGCCAGCAGCGCGCGCCCTATGAACACCGGGGAGCTGTTTTTT

clone_size: -
d_call: -
j_call: TRBJ1-2
v_call: TRBV20-1
cdr3_aa: CSASPFRGYTF
cdr3_nt: TGCAGTGCTAGCCCCTTTCGGGGCTACACCTTC

clone_size: -
d_call: -
j_call: TRBJ2-1
v_call: TRBV7-3
cdr3_aa: CASRNTDLNEQFF
cdr3_nt: TGTGCCAGCAGGAATACGGATCTGAATGAGCAGTTCTTC

clone_size: -
d_call: -
j_call: TRBJ2-7
v_call: TRBV5-1
cdr3_aa: CASSYRDNYEQYF
cdr3_nt: TGCGCCAGCAGCTACCGGGACAACTACGAGCAGTACTTC

clone_size: -
d_call: TRBD1
j_call: TRBJ1-1
v_call: TRBV6-1
cdr3_aa: CASTPPDRGLAFF
cdr3_nt: TGTGCCAGCACTCCTCCCGACAGGGGATTGGCTTTCTTT

clone_size: few
d_call: TRBD2
j_call: TRBJ2-2
v_call: TRBV20-1
cdr3_aa: CSAREALAGAGTGELFF
cdr3_nt: TGCAGTGCTAGAGAGGCACTAGCGGGGGCCGGCACCGGGGAGCTGTTTTTT